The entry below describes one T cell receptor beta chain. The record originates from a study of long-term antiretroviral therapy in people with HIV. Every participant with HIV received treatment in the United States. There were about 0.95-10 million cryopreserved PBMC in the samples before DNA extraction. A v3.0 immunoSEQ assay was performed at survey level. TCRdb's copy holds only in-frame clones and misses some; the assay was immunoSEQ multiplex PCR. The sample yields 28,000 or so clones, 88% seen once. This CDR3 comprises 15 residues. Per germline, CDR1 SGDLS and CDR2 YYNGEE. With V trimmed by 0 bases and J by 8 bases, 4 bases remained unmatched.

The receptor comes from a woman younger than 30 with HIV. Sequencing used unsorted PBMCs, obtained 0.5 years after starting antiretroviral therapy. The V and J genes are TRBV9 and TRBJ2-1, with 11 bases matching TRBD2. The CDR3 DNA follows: TGTGCCAGCAGCGTAGAAATAGCGGGAGGGGATGAGCAGTTCTTC. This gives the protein CASSVEIAGGDEQFF.